This is a list of T cell receptor beta chains from one sample in a study of technical replicates of blood from a few donors. Clones were read by immunoSEQ multiplex PCR, and TCRdb kept only the in-frame ones, dropping some. The data contain 60,000 to 65,000 clones, approximately 86% of them singletons. Sample: PBMCs. These receptor sequences come from a human donor in good health. Some clones in this sample may be carry-over from other donors' samples. Each CDR3 is given without its conserved first and last residue. The order of the fields is V gene, J gene, clone size, D gene, CDR3 protein. The D gene is left open where the match is weak. The size of a clone is reported for some rows only, either as once, few or many, or as a class for expanded clones.

v_call: TRBV6-5
j_call: TRBJ1-6
clone_size: -
d_call: TRBD1
cdr3_aa: ASRRQGNTNSPLH

v_call: TRBV19
j_call: TRBJ1-2
clone_size: few
d_call: -
cdr3_aa: ASRKGNRENYGYT

v_call: TRBV10-3
j_call: TRBJ2-7
clone_size: -
d_call: TRBD2
cdr3_aa: AISESRSSGALGEQY

v_call: TRBV5-4
j_call: TRBJ2-5
clone_size: -
d_call: TRBD1
cdr3_aa: ASSYNGQARGTQY

v_call: TRBV4-2
j_call: TRBJ2-7
clone_size: -
d_call: TRBD2
cdr3_aa: ASSQTGERGWRWEQY

v_call: TRBV7-7
j_call: TRBJ2-2
clone_size: -
d_call: TRBD2
cdr3_aa: ASSDKLAGGSGELF

v_call: TRBV29-1
j_call: TRBJ1-3
clone_size: -
d_call: -
cdr3_aa: SVLSSGNTIY

v_call: TRBV19
j_call: TRBJ1-5
clone_size: -
d_call: -
cdr3_aa: ASSMSPGLNQPQH

v_call: TRBV7-9
j_call: TRBJ1-1
clone_size: once
d_call: TRBD1
cdr3_aa: ASSSRTGDMHF

v_call: TRBV5-1
j_call: TRBJ1-1
clone_size: -
d_call: TRBD1
cdr3_aa: ASSLMGTGGGGGTEAF

v_call: TRBV5-1
j_call: TRBJ1-2
clone_size: -
d_call: TRBD1
cdr3_aa: ASSSTGESGYT

v_call: TRBV7-2
j_call: TRBJ2-7
clone_size: -
d_call: -
cdr3_aa: ASSSLASGPSYEQY

v_call: TRBV6-1
j_call: TRBJ1-1
clone_size: once
d_call: -
cdr3_aa: ASRQFRDTEAF

v_call: TRBV5-4
j_call: TRBJ1-1
clone_size: few
d_call: TRBD1
cdr3_aa: ASSFGGQGDTEAF

v_call: TRBV5-1
j_call: TRBJ2-5
clone_size: -
d_call: -
cdr3_aa: ASSGQQETQY

v_call: TRBV9
j_call: TRBJ1-6
clone_size: once
d_call: -
cdr3_aa: ASSVGGVNSPLH

v_call: TRBV19
j_call: TRBJ1-2
clone_size: -
d_call: -
cdr3_aa: ASRYNRAPNYGYT

v_call: TRBV30
j_call: TRBJ1-3
clone_size: -
d_call: -
cdr3_aa: AWSVAGNTIY

v_call: TRBV4-3
j_call: TRBJ1-2
clone_size: -
d_call: -
cdr3_aa: ASSQSYNGGANYGYT

v_call: TRBV6-5
j_call: TRBJ2-3
clone_size: -
d_call: TRBD1
cdr3_aa: ASSYGDSSTDTQY

v_call: TRBV25-1
j_call: TRBJ1-1
clone_size: -
d_call: -
cdr3_aa: ASRMTENTEAF

v_call: TRBV23-1
j_call: TRBJ2-4
clone_size: -
d_call: TRBD2
cdr3_aa: ASRQTSGENIQY

v_call: TRBV29-1
j_call: TRBJ1-4
clone_size: -
d_call: TRBD1
cdr3_aa: SVGGQGGEKLF

v_call: TRBV11-3
j_call: TRBJ2-1
clone_size: -
d_call: TRBD2
cdr3_aa: ASSLGTSERNEQF

v_call: TRBV10-3
j_call: TRBJ1-3
clone_size: -
d_call: -
cdr3_aa: AISENSPGNTIY

v_call: TRBV15
j_call: TRBJ1-2
clone_size: -
d_call: -
cdr3_aa: ATSPTLDRSYGYT

v_call: TRBV4-3
j_call: TRBJ2-3
clone_size: few
d_call: TRBD2
cdr3_aa: ASSTAGKLDTQY

v_call: TRBV7-9
j_call: TRBJ1-3
clone_size: -
d_call: TRBD1
cdr3_aa: ASSFTGDGNTIY

v_call: TRBV4-1
j_call: TRBJ2-3
clone_size: -
d_call: TRBD2
cdr3_aa: ASSQVGGSRTDTQY

v_call: TRBV21-1
j_call: TRBJ1-1
clone_size: few
d_call: -
cdr3_aa: ASSTRDKLNTEAF

v_call: TRBV11-2
j_call: TRBJ1-1
clone_size: -
d_call: -
cdr3_aa: ASSHRQIMNTEAF

v_call: TRBV19
j_call: TRBJ1-6
clone_size: -
d_call: -
cdr3_aa: ASSVGTPNSPLH

v_call: TRBV6-1
j_call: TRBJ2-2
clone_size: -
d_call: TRBD2
cdr3_aa: ASSPSGTGELF

v_call: TRBV30
j_call: TRBJ1-4
clone_size: -
d_call: TRBD1
cdr3_aa: AWQRQGTRKLF

v_call: TRBV27
j_call: TRBJ2-7
clone_size: -
d_call: TRBD1
cdr3_aa: ASSLLGQGYEQY

v_call: TRBV7-9
j_call: TRBJ2-1
clone_size: -
d_call: TRBD2
cdr3_aa: ASSREKREGNEQF

v_call: TRBV28
j_call: TRBJ1-2
clone_size: -
d_call: -
cdr3_aa: ASQGAGRIYGYT

v_call: TRBV6-1
j_call: TRBJ1-1
clone_size: -
d_call: TRBD1
cdr3_aa: ASSEAGEGQGAFYTEAF

v_call: TRBV18
j_call: TRBJ2-7
clone_size: -
d_call: TRBD1
cdr3_aa: ASSLRQGATDEQY

v_call: TRBV4-1
j_call: TRBJ2-1
clone_size: -
d_call: TRBD2
cdr3_aa: ASSQNILAGGSNEQF

v_call: TRBV4-3
j_call: TRBJ1-1
clone_size: -
d_call: TRBD1
cdr3_aa: ASSPRTGGRGTEAF